Listed below are T cell receptor beta chains from one sample, sequenced in a study of neurological immune-mediated disorders. TCRdb analysed the 5' RACE reads with MiXCR anew, one entry per CDR3 protein. Of approximately 65,000 distinct CDR3 sequences in the sample, 4.1% are singletons; the top ten hold roughly 2.6%. Sequencing was performed on PBMCs. Receptors originate from a man in his fifties with multiple sclerosis. The conserved cysteine and the conserved F or W are not part of the CDR3 here. A D gene is named only where the DNA matches it firmly.

v_call	j_call	d_call	cdr3_aa
TRBV7-9	TRBJ2-3	TRBD1	ASSPRGQGSTDTQY
TRBV3-1	TRBJ2-1	NA	ASSDTSGRSYNEQF
TRBV20-1	TRBJ2-5	NA	SAHMTEWATQY
TRBV20-1	TRBJ2-3	TRBD2	SASTRGGRTDTQY
TRBV7-9	TRBJ2-3	TRBD2	ASSSGLATSTDTQY
TRBV5-1	TRBJ1-2	TRBD1	ASSKTGRGWMDYGYT
TRBV20-1	TRBJ1-1	NA	SARDRFYAEAF
TRBV20-1	TRBJ2-1	TRBD2	SAGIAGPLGGEQF
TRBV18	TRBJ1-1	NA	ASSPNPGAYTEAF
TRBV28	TRBJ2-3	NA	ASSLSPGVDTQY
TRBV29-1	TRBJ1-1	NA	SAASGARNTEAF
TRBV7-2	TRBJ1-3	NA	ASSFRGANTIY
TRBV6-5	TRBJ2-1	TRBD1	ASRRDRGTYNEQF
TRBV12-3/TRBV12-4	TRBJ2-5	NA	ASSWGAGETQY
TRBV5-1	TRBJ2-1	TRBD2	ASSSRTSGDPSYNEQF
TRBV2	TRBJ1-2	TRBD1	ASSERGPGRLNYGYT
TRBV5-1	TRBJ2-3	NA	ASSKGKTRGRMDTQY
TRBV4-2	TRBJ2-6	TRBD1	ASSLNQGASGANVLT
TRBV21-1	TRBJ1-1	NA	ASSRGQGWGSGLEMNTEAF
TRBV4-1	TRBJ1-1	TRBD1	ASSQDGTGFRKAF
TRBV20-1	TRBJ1-2	NA	SARGPPGDYGYT
TRBV5-1	TRBJ2-2	NA	ASSALWWGTGELF
TRBV10-3	TRBJ2-1	NA	AISAPGRGSEQF
TRBV20-1	TRBJ1-5	NA	SARGRPLSSNQPQH
TRBV29-1	TRBJ2-4	NA	SVVVGPGIQY
TRBV5-5	TRBJ2-1	NA	ASSLTPGKDEQF
TRBV6-2/TRBV6-3	TRBJ2-7	NA	ASSGTLRYEQY
TRBV29-1	TRBJ2-5	NA	SVPRQETQY
TRBV7-9	TRBJ1-6	NA	ASSPSVGANNSPLH
TRBV5-1	TRBJ1-1	TRBD1	ASSLGQGGSGEAF
TRBV12-3/TRBV12-4	TRBJ1-5	NA	ASSISRGSNQPQH
TRBV18	TRBJ1-2	TRBD1	ASSPTGENYGYT
TRBV5-1	TRBJ1-2	TRBD1	ASSRDREIYGYT